This T cell receptor beta chain was profiled in a study of blood T cell repertoires in COVID-19. About the study: The United States, Italy and Spain supplied acute and convalescent COVID-19 samples. The cDNA or gDNA used as material had been derived from T cells, B-cell-depleted T cells, or PBMCs.

This clone was seen a single time. In the authors' methods: Amplified reference gene primers provided the basis for estimating nucleated cell counts. The data were produced by immunoSEQ multiplex PCR, yet TCRdb's version contains in-frame clones alone and is incomplete. The D gene and trimming were derived from the DNA, and the V and J assignments and clone size from that table. The data hold 300,000 to 400,000 clones, with 80% to 90% observed a single time. V lost 1 base and J lost 3, with 12 bases in between. The CDR3 totals 15 residues. The germline V gene has CDR1 MNHEY and CDR2 SVGAGI. Those who participated ranged in age from roughly 18 to 89 years and resided in 20 to 30 US areas.

This rearrangement joins TRBV6-5 to TRBJ1-2; tentative D call: TRBD1 (5 bases). Sequences were obtained from PBMCs or T cells enriched from blood (not recorded which). This clonotype originated in a woman between 40 and 50 years old with acute COVID-19. The CDR3 sequence: CASSYWGGADYGYTF. CDR3 DNA: TGTGCCAGCAGTTACTGGGGCGGGGCCGACTATGGCTACACCTTC.